The 12 T cell receptor beta chains presented below share a single source sample, sequenced in a study of cytomegalovirus exposure and HLA in healthy donors. PCR involved 60 Vbeta and 13 Jbeta primers. TCRdb keeps only in-frame clones here, not all; method: immunoSEQ multiplex PCR. Altogether some 220,000 clones are present, approximately 90% being singletons, with the ten largest covering 0.9% to 1.1%. Input material: PBMCs. These receptors were taken from a woman in her late teens or twenties in good health and CMV-seronegative.

The chain recombines TRBV21-1 with TRBJ1-1. TRBV21-1 is a documented pseudogene. The CDR3 sequence is 21 residues long. The CDR3 nucleotides are TGTGCCAGCAGCAAAGCACGGGAATCTAAGCCTCCCCTTTCTATGAACACTGAAGCTTTCTTT. Its translation: CASSKARESKPPLSMNTEAFF.

This sequence joins TRBV6-5 and TRBJ1-5, with TRBD1 as a possible D gene (6 bases). The CDR3 contains 14 residues. With 3 bases removed from V and 6 bases from J, the gap between germline ends came to 12 bases. Germline lookup yields CDR1 MNHEY and CDR2 SVGAGI. CDR3 residues: CASSYGQGIQPQHF. The CDR3 DNA reads as TGTGCCAGCAGTTATGGTCAGGGGATTCAGCCCCAGCATTTT.

The rearrangement links TRBV11-2 to TRBJ1-1; D is unresolved. V lost 4 bases and J lost 6, with 12 bases in between. The length of the CDR3 is 13 residues. Per germline, CDR1 SGHAT and CDR2 FQNNGV. The CDR3 sequence is CASSYRSRSEAFF. In DNA form, the CDR3 reads TGTGCCAGCAGCTATAGAAGCCGCTCTGAAGCTTTCTTT.

The V call is TRBV10-1, the J call TRBJ2-2; the D is unclear. This CDR3 comprises 11 residues. From germline, CDR1 is WNHNN and CDR2 SYGVQD (reference sequence). V lost 3 bases, J lost 12 bases, and 8 bases lay in between. The CDR3 DNA reads as TGCGCCAGCAGTGATAGTTCCAAGCTGTTTTTT. This encodes CASSDSSKLFF.

Only a few counts were recorded for this clone. V usage is TRBV6-7 and J usage is TRBJ2-7; D gene uncertain. TRBV6-7 is recorded as an ORF, its role being uncertain. The CDR3 has 13 amino acids. Trimming pared 2 bases from V and 3 bases from J, leaving 8 bases between. Written as DNA, the CDR3 is TGTGCCAGCAGTTACCACAACCGCTACGAGCAGTACTTC. Protein sequence: CASSYHNRYEQYF.

V usage is TRBV7-9 and J usage is TRBJ2-1; 11 nucleotides agree with TRBD2. Germline values: CDR1 SEHNR, CDR2 FQNEAQ (reference sequence). The CDR3 runs to 17 residues. The J segment lost 0 bases and the V segment lost 4 bases, leaving 5 bases of the junction unmatched. CDR3 DNA: TGTGCCAGCAGCTCCTCCGGGACTAGCGGCTCCTACAATGAGCAGTTCTTC. This codes for CASSSSGTSGSYNEQFF.

This clone has only a few counts. The chain recombines TRBV28 with TRBJ2-3; TRBD2 is a possible D gene (6 bases). Germline CDR1 reads MDHEN; CDR2 reads SYDVKM. This CDR3 is 15 amino acids long. The V end lost 6 bases, the J end lost 6 bases, and 19 bases lay between the germline ends. The CDR3 here is CASSIPGRRGDTQYF. Here the CDR3 DNA reads TGTGCCAGCAGCATTCCGGGACGTCGGGGGGATACGCAGTATTTT. Looking up the rest from reference TRBV28 and TRBJ2-3 gives the full variable domain: DVKVTQSSRYLVKRTGEKVFLECVQDMDHENMFWYRQDPGLGLRLIYFSYDVKMKEKGDIPEGYSVSREKKERFSLILESASTNQTSMYLCASSIPGRRGDTQYFGPGTRLTVL.

The genes are TRBV11-2 and TRBJ1-1; 8 nucleotides match TRBD1. Germline-derived CDR1 and CDR2 are SGHAT and FQNNGV. CDR3 size: 14 residues. V gave up 1 base and J gave up 10 bases; unmatched junction bases: 8. CDR3 in DNA: TGTGCCAGCAGCTTAGCCCCGGACAGGGCCCCAGCTTTCTTT. Protein sequence: CASSLAPDRAPAFF.

V is TRBV7-6 and J is TRBJ2-5, with no clear D. The V end lost 2 bases, the J end lost 1 base, and 5 bases lay between the germline ends. The CDR3 covers 13 residues. Germline CDR1 SGHVS, CDR2 FNYEAQ. DNA of the CDR3: TGTGCCAGCAGCTTACTAGGCCAAGAGACCCAGTACTTC. Translated: CASSLLGQETQYF. The full variable domain, completed using reference TRBV7-6 and TRBJ2-5, is GAGVSQSPRYKVTKRGQDVALRCDPISGHVSLYWYRQALGQGPEFLTYFNYEAQQDKSGLPNDRFSAERPEGSISTLTIQRTEQRDSAMYRCASSLLGQETQYFGPGTRLLVL.

The chain links TRBV7-6 to TRBJ2-3, with D perhaps TRBD1 (5 bases). V was clipped by 5 bases and J by 2 bases, with 17 bases between them. The CDR3 runs 16 residues. CDR1 and CDR2 from the germline V gene are SGHVS and FNYEAQ. CDR3: CASSPSRAGYTDTQYF. CDR3 DNA: TGTGCCAGCAGCCCGTCAAGGGCAGGGTACACAGATACGCAGTATTTT.

As for this clone: One junction end does not reproduce the germline sequence, and a read error may be involved. J is TRBJ1-3 and V is TRBV11-3; TRBD1 matches at 7 bases. The CDR3 is made up of 17 amino acids. From germline, CDR1 is SGHNT and CDR2 YENEEA. The CDR3 protein is CASSLGSSGQTGNTTYF. The CDR3 DNA follows: TGTGCCAGCAGCTTAGGGTCATCGGGACAGACTGGAAACACCACATATTTT.

The chain recombines TRBV27 with TRBJ2-2; TRBD2 matches at 7 bases. CDR3 length equals 14 residues. V lost 6 bases to trimming and J lost 3 bases; unmatched junction nucleotides: 4. Per the germline V gene, CDR1 is MNHEY and CDR2 is SMNVEV (reference sequence). CDR3 protein: CASRWGRDTGELFF. The DNA of the CDR3 is TGTGCCAGCAGATGGGGGAGGGACACCGGGGAGCTGTTTTTT.